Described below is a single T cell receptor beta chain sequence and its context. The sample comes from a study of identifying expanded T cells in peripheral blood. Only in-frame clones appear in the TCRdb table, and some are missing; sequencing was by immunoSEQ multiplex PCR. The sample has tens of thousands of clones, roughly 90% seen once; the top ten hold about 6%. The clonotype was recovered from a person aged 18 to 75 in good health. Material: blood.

The CDR3 DNA reads TGCGCCAGCAGCGAATCCTCCAACTATGGCTACACCTTC. Translating it yields CASSESSNYGYTF. The rearrangement links TRBV5-1 to TRBJ1-2; D is unclear. Trimming removed 4 bases at V and 2 bases at J, with 9 bases between. Germline CDR1 is SGHRS and CDR2 is YFSETQ. The CDR3 loop spans 13 amino acids.